This TCR beta chain was retrieved from a study of cytomegalovirus exposure and HLA in healthy donors. The PCR ran on 60 Vbeta and 13 Jbeta primers. The data were produced by immunoSEQ multiplex PCR, yet TCRdb's version contains in-frame clones alone and is incomplete. The sample includes about 150,000 clones, about 83% seen only once; the top ten take about 13%. The source of this sequence is a man aged 35 to 55 in good health and CMV-seropositive. The source material was PBMCs.

This CDR3 is CASSLETSGEQYF. For the CDR3, the DNA is TGTGCCAGCAGCTTGGAAACTAGCGGCGAGCAGTACTTC. V usage is TRBV5-6 and J usage is TRBJ2-5, with 8 positions matching TRBD2. Judging by the DNA end, TRBJ2-7 fits better; the J call may be wrong. Germline V CDR1 and CDR2: SGHDT, YYEEEE. The CDR3 length is 13 residues.